The clone carrying this T cell receptor beta chain was picked up a small number of times. As yet, its antigen is unknown. Between the trimmed V and J ends, which lost 4 bases and 4 bases, there was a span of 13 bases. Per the germline V gene, CDR1 is LGHDT and CDR2 is YNNKEL (reference sequence). The CDR3 covers 14 residues. These data belong to a study of T-cell memory formation after mild COVID-19. cDNA libraries for TCR alpha and TCR beta, carrying sample barcodes and UMIs, came from 5'RACE with constant-segment primers. TCRdb re-called the 5' RACE reads through MiXCR, storing one row per CDR3 protein. The data hold about 560,000 distinct CDR3 sequences, with about a fifth observed a single time. Study-level findings and limits: CD8+ contracting clones occupied EMRA, while CD4+ ones occupied mainly CM and EM. Within pre-infection memory, some responding clones were found, suggesting cross-reactive memory joined.

Sequenced input: PBMCs or a T cell subset sorted from them (not recorded which). The clonotype was recovered from an adult woman who had mild COVID-19 (a few samples of this study predate the infection). Cell type and time point are not known. This chain joins TRBV3-1 and TRBJ1-1; D possibly corresponds to TRBD1 (6 bases). CDR3 loop: CASSPRGGGTEAFF. The CDR3 region has the DNA TGTGCCAGCAGCCCCAGGGGCGGGGGCACTGAAGCTTTCTTT. Combining the CDR3 with reference TRBV3-1 and TRBJ1-1 gives the whole variable domain DTAVSQTPKYLVTQMGNDKSIKCEQNLGHDTMYWYKQDSKKFLKIMFSYNNKELIINETVPNRFSPKSPDKAHLNLHINSLELGDSAVYFCASSPRGGGTEAFFGQGTRLTVV.